The 25 T cell receptor beta chains below come from one sample, sequenced in a study of CD8 T cells in Susac syndrome. With random hexamers, reverse transcription was performed on roughly 0.45 to 1 ug of RNA. Each CDR3 protein gets one entry after TCRdb re-called the immunoSEQ multiplex PCR reads with MiXCR. This sample has roughly 120,000 distinct CDR3 sequences, with around 94% found just once. Sequencing was carried out using CD4+ T cells from PBMCs. These receptors all stem from a human donor with multiple sclerosis.

CDR3: CASSFGQALGYTF. The CDR3 region has the DNA TGTGCCAGCAGCTTTGGACAGGCCTTAGGCTACACCTTC. This chain links TRBV11-2 with TRBJ1-2; TRBD1 aligns across 7 bases. Germline V gives CDR1 SGHAT, CDR2 FQNNGV. The CDR3 contains 13 residues. Losses at the gene ends were 3 bases for V and 8 bases for J; bases not matched to a gene: 6.

The chain uses TRBV7-9 and TRBJ2-3, with D possibly matching TRBD1 (6 bases). Deletions cut 1 base from V and 0 bases from J, with 11 bases between. CDR1 is SEHNR, CDR2 FQNEAQ, per germline (reference sequence). The CDR3 extends over 16 amino acids. The CDR3 nucleotides are TGTGCCAGCAGCTTAGGGACAGATACTAGCACAGATACGCAGTATTTT. Its translation is CASSLGTDTSTDTQYF. The variable domain in full, with the rest retrieved from reference TRBV7-9 and TRBJ2-3, is DTGVSQNPRHKITKRGQNVTFRCDPISEHNRLYWYRQTLGQGPEFLTYFQNEAQLEKSRLLSDRFSAERPKGSFSTLEIQRTEQGDSAMYLCASSLGTDTSTDTQYFGPGTRLTVL.

V usage is TRBV6-5 and J usage is TRBJ2-4; the D is unclear. The germline V gene has CDR1 MNHEY and CDR2 SVGAGI. The V end was cut by 0 bases, the J end by 5 bases, with 11 bases between. CDR3 length equals 15 residues. The CDR3 DNA reads TGTGCCAGCAGTTACTCGAGAGCGCCGGAAAACATTCAGTACTTC. Translating gives CASSYSRAPENIQYF.

This clonotype was counted a few times. This chain connects TRBV6-5 to TRBJ1-5, with D unclear. V was cut by 4 bases and J by 4 bases, with 8 bases left in between. The germline V gene has CDR1 MNHEY and CDR2 SVGAGI. The CDR3 spans 13 residues. The CDR3 is CASSLGRNQPQHF. As DNA, the CDR3 is TGTGCCAGCAGTTTGGGTCGAAATCAGCCCCAGCATTTT.

The V call is TRBV5-1, the J call TRBJ2-7; 7 positions match TRBD1. CDR3 length equals 15 residues. V lost 4 bases, J lost 6 bases, and 13 bases stayed unmatched. In germline, CDR1 is SGHRS, CDR2 YFSETQ. CDR3 sequence: CASSPTGTAQSEQYF. The CDR3 bases are TGCGCCAGCAGCCCGACAGGGACAGCCCAAAGCGAGCAGTACTTC.

Only one count was recorded for this clonotype. The rearrangement uses TRBV5-4 and TRBJ2-7; D might be TRBD1 (6 bases). The V gene lost 4 bases and the J gene lost 3 bases, with 14 bases spanning the gap. The CDR3 loop spans 14 amino acids. Germline V CDR1 and CDR2: SGHNT, YYREEE (reference sequence). CDR3 bases: TGTGCCAGCAGCGGGGGACAAGGTGTCTACGAGCAGTACTTC. It translates to CASSGGQGVYEQYF.

The rearrangement links TRBV7-2 to TRBJ2-3; D uncertain. CDR1 and CDR2 (germline): SGHTA, FQGNSA. Deletions cut 2 bases from V and 8 bases from J, with 23 bases between. The CDR3 loop spans 17 amino acids. In nucleotides, the CDR3 is TGTGCCAGCAGCTTACGCTCTAGTGTCGGTGGCGATGCTACGCAGTATTTT. This encodes CASSLRSSVGGDATQYF.

J is TRBJ2-3 and V is TRBV29-1, with D unclear. The length of the CDR3 is 12 residues. V dropped 4 bases and J dropped 1 base, with 6 bases sitting between them. Germline values: CDR1 SQVTM, CDR2 ANQGSEA. This chain's CDR3 is CSVATRTDTQYF. The DNA of the CDR3 is TGCAGCGTTGCGACTCGCACAGATACGCAGTATTTT.

The gene calls are TRBV19 and TRBJ2-7; 7 bases line up with TRBD2. J gave up 0 bases and V 5 bases, and 10 bases lay outside the gene matches. This CDR3 contains 16 residues. The germline V gene has CDR1 LNHDA and CDR2 SQIVND (reference sequence). CDR3 in amino acids: CASSLWTPGGSYEQYF. The DNA for the CDR3 is TGTGCCAGTAGTTTGTGGACCCCGGGGGGCTCCTACGAGCAGTACTTC.

The chain is built from TRBV6-1 and TRBJ1-4; D not resolved. Germline lookup yields CDR1 MNHNS and CDR2 SASEGT. The CDR3 has 14 amino acids. V was trimmed by 1 base and J by 7 bases, leaving 10 bases between them. The CDR3 sequence: CASSEGGLREKLFF. The CDR3 bases are TGTGCCAGCAGTGAAGGCGGGCTACGTGAAAAACTGTTTTTT.

The chain couples TRBV7-9 to TRBJ2-1, with a tentative D call TRBD2 (6 bases). Germline loops: CDR1 SEHNR, CDR2 FQNEAQ (reference sequence). The V end was cut by 2 bases, the J end by 11 bases, with 10 bases between. There are 12 residues in the CDR3. The CDR3 DNA reads as TGTGCCAGCAGCTTAACGGCGGGACAGCAGTTCTTC. Residues: CASSLTAGQQFF.

V gene TRBV6-6 combines with J gene TRBJ1-3, with D unclear. From germline, CDR1 is MNHNY and CDR2 SVGAGI (reference sequence). The CDR3 loop spans 14 amino acids. V dropped 7 bases and J dropped 8 bases, with 18 bases sitting between them. The CDR3 nucleotides are TGTGCCAGCACCCGGCGGGGAACCGGGGACACCATATATTTT. Translating gives CASTRRGTGDTIYF.

The chain employs TRBV6-5 and TRBJ1-6, with TRBD1 matching over 8 bases. V was pared by 2 bases and J by 10 bases, with 7 bases of the junction left unmatched. Per germline, CDR1 MNHEY and CDR2 SVGAGI. CDR3 length equals 15 residues. This CDR3 is CASSYDQGADSPLHF. The CDR3 bases are TGTGCCAGCAGTTACGATCAGGGGGCGGACTCACCCCTCCACTTT.

This chain connects TRBV6-2 or TRBV6-3 to TRBJ2-1; TRBD1 aligns across 7 bases. Germline V lookup: CDR1 MNHEY, CDR2 SVGEGT. Trimming at V came to 7 bases and at J to 4 bases, leaving 4 bases not matched to a gene. CDR3 length equals 13 residues. For the CDR3, the DNA is TGTGCCAGCACCGGGACAGAGTACAATGAGCAGTTCTTC. Its translation: CASTGTEYNEQFF.

The chain combines TRBV28 with TRBJ2-7, with D maybe TRBD2 (6 bases). The CDR3 consists of 15 residues. The V end lost 5 bases, the J end lost 0 bases, and 14 bases lay between the germline ends. Germline V gives CDR1 MDHEN, CDR2 SYDVKM. The CDR3 is CASSALGLYSYEQYF. The CDR3, as DNA: TGTGCCAGCAGTGCCCTGGGACTGTACTCCTACGAGCAGTACTTC.

The chain carries TRBV5-1 and TRBJ1-6; tentatively, D is TRBD1 (5 bases). The CDR3 length is 15 residues. CDR1 is SGHRS, CDR2 YFSETQ, per germline. V lost 4 bases and J 6 bases, leaving 14 bases between the germline ends. CDR3 nucleotide sequence: TGCGCCAGCAGCAGGCAAGGGGATCCTAATTCACCCCTCCACTTT. Translated: CASSRQGDPNSPLHF. The full variable domain, completed using reference TRBV5-1 and TRBJ1-6, is KAGVTQTPRYLIKTRGQQVTLSCSPISGHRSVSWYQQTPGQGLQFLFEYFSETQRNKGNFPGRFSGRQFSNSRSEMNVSTLELGDSALYLCASSRQGDPNSPLHFGNGTRLTVT.

The CDR3 region has the DNA TGCGCCAGCAGAGGACTAGCGGGAGAGACCGGGGAGCTGTTTTTT. This encodes CASRGLAGETGELFF. The rearrangement joins TRBV4-1 to TRBJ2-2, with 13 positions matching TRBD2. J was trimmed by 5 bases and V by 6 bases; bases with no gene match: 3. CDR1 and CDR2 (germline): MGHRA, YSYEKL. This CDR3 has 15 residues.

V gene TRBV20-1 combines with J gene TRBJ2-5, with TRBD2 matching 8 bases. V gave up 6 bases and J gave up 5 bases; unmatched junction bases: 8. This CDR3 has 13 residues. Per the germline V gene, CDR1 is DFQATT and CDR2 is SNEGSKA (reference sequence). The CDR3 DNA sequence: TGCAGTGCCGCAGGGACTAGGAGTGAGACCCAGTACTTC. It specifies CSAAGTRSETQYF.

The chain employs TRBV12-3 or TRBV12-4 and TRBJ2-3, with 7 bases lining up with TRBD2. The CDR3 spans 19 residues. Losses at the gene ends were 4 bases for V and 0 bases for J; bases not matched to a gene: 16. CDR3 nucleotides: TGTGCCAGCAGTTCATCCTGGGGCACTAGCGACACTAGCACAGATACGCAGTATTTT. Translated, it gives CASSSSWGTSDTSTDTQYF.

This chain connects TRBV4-1 to TRBJ1-2; D might be TRBD1 (5 bases). Between the trimmed V and J ends, which lost 4 bases and 0 bases, there was a span of 12 bases. The CDR3 extends over 15 amino acids. Germline V gene sequence: CDR1 MGHRA, CDR2 YSYEKL. CDR3 bases: TGCGCCAGCAGCCGCACTGAGACAGCTAACTATGGCTACACCTTC. Its translation is CASSRTETANYGYTF.

This clonotype was observed a handful of times. The chain joins TRBV7-2 to TRBJ1-2; 7 nucleotides agree with TRBD1. Germline lookup yields CDR1 SGHTA and CDR2 FQGNSA. Trimming at V came to 6 bases and at J to 3 bases, leaving 4 bases not matched to a gene. The CDR3 has 13 amino acids. CDR3 sequence (DNA): TGTGCCAGCAGTTCCCAGGGGGACTATGGCTACACCTTC. Encoded protein: CASSSQGDYGYTF.

The chain carries TRBV7-8 and TRBJ2-7; 10 bases line up with TRBD2. The CDR3 contains 19 residues. V lost 2 bases and J lost 0; bases outside the gene matches: 13. Germline V gene data show CDR1 as SGHVS and CDR2 as FQNEAQ. The CDR3 here is CASSLNYASGGLLSYEQYF. CDR3 coding DNA: TGTGCCAGCAGCTTAAATTATGCTAGCGGGGGCCTACTCTCCTACGAGCAGTACTTC. Combining the CDR3 with reference TRBV7-8 and TRBJ2-7 gives the whole variable domain GAGVSQSPRYKVAKRGQDVALRCDPISGHVSLFWYQQALGQGPEFLTYFQNEAQLDKSGLPSDRFFAERPEGSVSTLKIQRTQQEDSAVYLCASSLNYASGGLLSYEQYFGPGTRLTVT.

The J gene is TRBJ2-3, the V gene TRBV12-3 or TRBV12-4, with a tentative D call TRBD1 (7 bases). The CDR3 has 14 residues. The V end was cut by 6 bases, the J end by 0 bases, with 10 bases between. The CDR3 DNA follows: TGTGCCAGCAGGACAGGGACTAGCACAGATACGCAGTATTTT. Encoded protein: CASRTGTSTDTQYF.

This chain links TRBV19 with TRBJ1-1; no clear D gene. V was cut by 9 bases and J by 1 base, with 12 bases left in between. The CDR3 is 13 residues long. CDR1 is LNHDA and CDR2 is SQIVND in the germline V gene (reference sequence). CDR3 in amino acids: CASSPTQNTEAFF. The CDR3 coding sequence is TGTGCCAGCTCCCCCACGCAGAACACTGAAGCTTTCTTT.

The chain employs TRBV3-1 and TRBJ2-7; the match to TRBD1 covers 8 bases. Germline V gene data show CDR1 as LGHDT and CDR2 as YNNKEL (reference sequence). This CDR3 spans 14 amino acids. The trim removed 6 bases at V and 0 bases at J, leaving 4 bases unmatched. The CDR3 coding sequence is TGTGCCAGCAGGGACAGGGCTGGCTCCTACGAGCAGTACTTC. Translation: CASRDRAGSYEQYF.